This T cell receptor (beta chain) was recovered during a study of blood T cell repertoires in COVID-19. Study overall: Specimens from acute and convalescent COVID-19 originated in the United States, Italy and Spain.

The data were produced by immunoSEQ multiplex PCR, yet TCRdb's version contains in-frame clones alone and is incomplete. The table lists tens of thousands of clones, about 76% of them singletons. Germline loops: CDR1 SQVTM, CDR2 ANQGSEA. There are 13 residues in the CDR3. Trimming took off 6 bases at V and 3 bases at J, with 14 bases between the two ends. The chain employs TRBV29-1 and TRBJ1-1, with D unclear. This TCR was recovered from a man between 50 and 59 years old with active or convalescent COVID-19. Input material: peripheral blood. CDR3 in amino acids: CSVSSAVYTEAFF. CDR3 nucleotide sequence: TGCAGCGTGTCGAGTGCGGTTTACACTGAAGCTTTCTTT.